This T cell receptor (beta chain) was identified during a study of T cells after yellow fever vaccination. This clonotype has only a few counts. Antigen unknown. Study outcomes and limitations: A large majority of primary-vaccination clones showed up again after the booster (around 95% CD4, around 90% CD8).

V dropped 2 bases and J dropped 5 bases, with 15 bases sitting between them. CDR1 and CDR2 (germline): GTSNPN, SVGIG (reference sequence). This CDR3 spans 14 amino acids. As TCR cDNA was made by 5'RACE template switching, a universal primer site and UMIs were added. MiXCR was run by TCRdb on the 5' RACE reads, yielding one entry per CDR3 protein. This sample yields about 580,000 distinct CDR3 sequences, of which roughly a sixth are seen a single time; about 18% belongs to the top ten. This specimen was PBMCs, taken 4 to 6 days after the first yellow fever vaccination. The sequence was collected from a man younger than 35 who received the YFV17D yellow fever vaccine. This chain uses TRBV30 with TRBJ2-5; perhaps TRBD2 as D (6 bases). CDR3 amino acids: CAWSTRPAGETQYF. Here the CDR3 DNA reads TGTGCCTGGAGTACCCGACCCGCGGGGGAGACCCAGTACTTC.